The 3 T cell receptor beta chains presented below share a single source sample, sequenced in a study of T cells in localized non-small cell lung cancer. Profiled with immunoSEQ multiplex PCR; TCRdb holds only in-frame clones, not every one. There are 20,000 to 30,000 clones in the sample; more than 85% occur only once, and 2.5% to 3% lies in the top ten. Source: peripheral blood, taken before any cancer treatment. The receptors shown here come from a woman aged 35-75 years with stage I lung adenocarcinoma.

This rearrangement joins TRBV27 to TRBJ2-3, with 7 bases that match TRBD2. The CDR3 covers 14 residues. With V trimmed by 3 bases and J by 5 bases, 5 bases remained unmatched. CDR1 and CDR2 from the germline V gene are MNHEY and SMNVEV (reference sequence). The CDR3 region has the DNA TGTGCCAGCAGTTTTGTCCCTAGCGGAGATACGCAGTATTTT. Protein product: CASSFVPSGDTQYF.

The CDR3 DNA is TGTGCCAGCAGCCATCGGGACTCAGACACCGGGGAGCTGTTTTTT. As protein: CASSHRDSDTGELFF. J is TRBJ2-2 and V is TRBV5-4; TRBD2 is a possible D gene (6 bases). V was cut by 4 bases and J by 3 bases, with 13 bases left in between. Germline V CDR1 and CDR2: SGHNT, YYREEE (reference sequence). The CDR3 is made up of 15 amino acids.

Here the CDR3 reads CASSLEWGAGGYNEQFF. The CDR3 DNA reads TGTGCCAGCAGCTTAGAGTGGGGAGCGGGGGGTTACAATGAGCAGTTCTTC. The chain links TRBV7-2 to TRBJ2-1; 9 nucleotides align to TRBD2. V was clipped by 1 base and J by 4 bases; unmatched bases: 8. Germline lookup yields CDR1 SGHTA and CDR2 FQGNSA. The CDR3 extends over 17 amino acids. The whole variable domain, remainder taken from reference TRBV7-2 and TRBJ2-1, is GAGVSQSPSNKVTEKGKDVELRCDPISGHTALYWYRQSLGQGLEFLIYFQGNSAPDKSGLPSDRFSAERTGGSVSTLTIQRTQQEDSAVYLCASSLEWGAGGYNEQFFGPGTRLTVL.